This passage covers 8 T cell receptor beta chains from one sample sequenced in a study of shared clonotypes between healthy human individuals. Repertoires were generated with immunoSEQ multiplex PCR, while TCRdb's copy carries only in-frame clones and drops some. The table has hundreds of thousands of clones, around 90% seen once. Naivety among CD8 cells was defined by CD45RO negativity and positive CCR7 selection, thereby excluding terminally differentiated effector memory CD45RA+ cells. Sequenced input: naive CD8+ T cells sorted from blood. These receptors were obtained from a man between 25 and 39 years old in good health.

This chain links TRBV15 with TRBJ2-7; 8 bases align to TRBD1. Germline CDR1 LNHNV, CDR2 YYDKDF (reference sequence). This CDR3 comprises 16 residues. The ends lost 0 bases at V and 7 bases at J; junction bases unmatched: 11. The CDR3 sequence is CATSREQGQASDEQYF. The CDR3 DNA sequence: TGTGCCACCAGCAGAGAACAGGGACAGGCCTCGGATGAGCAGTACTTC.

The chain has TRBV11-3 and TRBJ2-2, with D uncertain. From germline, CDR1 is SGHNT and CDR2 YENEEA. CDR3 size: 13 residues. V shed 7 bases and J shed 2 bases, with 8 bases lying between them. The CDR3 nucleotides read TGTGCCAGCACGGCGGAAAACACCGGGGAGCTGTTTTTT. Translation gives CASTAENTGELFF.

The V and J genes are TRBV4-3 and TRBJ2-1; D remains unclear. V lost 4 bases and J lost 3, with 7 bases in between. Germline V CDR1 and CDR2: LGHNA, YSLEER. The CDR3 is 13 residues long. The CDR3, as DNA: TGCGCCAGCAGCCTCGGACGCTACAATGAGCAGTTCTTC. Translating it yields CASSLGRYNEQFF.

In its sample, this clone was seen a few times. The sample has other DNA sequences that encode this CDR3 too. This chain joins TRBV11-2 and TRBJ2-7, with no clear D. CDR3 length equals 11 residues. Per the germline V gene, CDR1 is SGHAT and CDR2 is FQNNGV. Deletions cut 3 bases from V and 2 bases from J, with 2 bases between. CDR3 residues: CASSFTYEQYF. The CDR3 region has the DNA TGTGCCAGCAGCTTCACCTACGAGCAGTACTTC. Full variable domain (remainder filled in from reference TRBV11-2 and TRBJ2-7): EAGVAQSPRYKIIEKRQSVAFWCNPISGHATLYWYQQILGQGPKLLIQFQNNGVVDDSQLPKDRFSAERLKGVDSTLKIQPAKLEDSAVYLCASSFTYEQYFGPGTRLTVT.

The chain links TRBV30 to TRBJ2-1; 10 positions match TRBD2. CDR3 length: 14 amino acids. The V gene end was trimmed by 5 bases and the J gene end by 2 bases; junction bases not matched to a gene: 3. Germline loops: CDR1 GTSNPN, CDR2 SVGIG (reference sequence). The CDR3 loop reads CAWEGLAPYNEQFF. The CDR3 DNA sequence: TGTGCCTGGGAGGGACTAGCGCCCTACAATGAGCAGTTCTTC.

V is TRBV11-2 and J is TRBJ2-7, with D uncertain. In germline, CDR1 is SGHAT, CDR2 FQNNGV. The ends were cut back, 1 base at V and 3 bases at J, with 13 bases in the middle. The CDR3 contains 15 residues. The CDR3 nucleotides are TGTGCCAGCAGCTTAGCCGATGGGTCCCGCTACGAGCAGTACTTC. It is translated as CASSLADGSRYEQYF.

This chain joins TRBV27 and TRBJ2-1; D is possibly TRBD2 (5 bases). Per germline, CDR1 MNHEY and CDR2 SMNVEV (reference sequence). Trimming removed 2 bases at V and 7 bases at J, with 15 bases between. The CDR3 contains 15 residues. CDR3 in amino acids: CASSLRLAPQNEQFF. The DNA of the CDR3 is TGTGCCAGCAGTTTACGCCTAGCCCCTCAAAATGAGCAGTTCTTC.

The rearrangement links TRBV6-6 to TRBJ2-1; 9 bases are a match to TRBD2. Germline loops: CDR1 MNHNY, CDR2 SVGAGI (reference sequence). V was clipped by 2 bases and J by 7 bases; unmatched bases: 9. The CDR3 is made up of 16 amino acids. The CDR3 DNA is TGTGCCAGCAGTTACGGCCTAGCGGGGTTTTTGAATGAGCAGTTCTTC. Its protein is CASSYGLAGFLNEQFF.